One T cell receptor beta chain is described in this entry. This specimen belongs to a study of T cell responses to AZD1222 COVID-19 vaccine. Across the study: The analysis combined second doses at about 4 or about 12 weeks.

Trimming removed 6 bases from V and 2 bases from J; junction bases left unmatched: 18. Looked up from germline, CDR1 is SQVTM and CDR2 is ANQGSEA. This CDR3 spans 17 amino acids. The protocol was immunoSEQ multiplex PCR, while the TCRdb copy is restricted to in-frame clones and leaves out a portion. This sample carries 250,000 or so clones, just over 90% of them seen once, and the ten largest clones take roughly 0.51%. This sequence joins TRBV29-1 and TRBJ1-2; 7 bases line up with TRBD1. The receptor comes from an adult in good health. The material was peripheral blood, obtained on day 0 of AZD1222 vaccination. CDR3 DNA sequence: TGCAGCGTCTATAGGTACAAGGGACAGTCAGGGAACTATGGCTACACCTTC. Its protein is CSVYRYKGQSGNYGYTF. Drawing the rest from reference TRBV29-1 and TRBJ1-2, the complete variable domain is SAVISQKPSRDICQRGTSLTIQCQVDSQVTMMFWYRQQPGQSLTLIATANQGSEATYESGFVIDKFPISRPNLTFSTLTVSNMSPEDSSIYLCSVYRYKGQSGNYGYTFGSGTRLTVV.